The 7 T cell receptor beta chains listed next were all sequenced from one sample in a study of blood T cell repertoires in COVID-19 (dated by TCRdb to between 2020 and 2021). The receptor library was made with the immunoSEQ multiplex PCR assay. TCRdb limited this immuneACCESS table to in-frame rearrangements with V and J called. A share of clones is missing; checked studies link under half to unresolved V genes, and the rest is unexplained. The sample has roughly 270,000 clones on record, roughly 85% of them singletons. Roughly 5% of the sample is taken by the ten largest. Sequencing was done on a sample of peripheral blood. Receptors originate from a man between 50 and 59 years old with active or convalescent COVID-19.

The rearrangement uses TRBV27 and TRBJ2-1; 7 bases match TRBD2. The CDR3 has 17 residues. Losses at the gene ends were 4 bases for V and 1 base for J; bases not matched to a gene: 10. CDR1 and CDR2 (germline): MNHEY, SMNVEV (reference sequence). CDR3 bases: TGTGCCAGCAGTTCCTCTAGGGGAGGGCGGTCCTACAATGAGCAGTTCTTC. Its protein is CASSSSRGGRSYNEQFF.

This chain connects TRBV27 to TRBJ2-7; weak D call: TRBD1 (5 bases). V was pared by 6 bases and J by 3 bases, with 12 bases between. This CDR3 is built from 13 residues. CDR1 MNHEY and CDR2 SMNVEV come from the germline V gene (reference sequence). CDR3 in amino acids: CASRPTDSYEQYF. The CDR3 DNA follows: TGTGCCAGCAGGCCGACAGATAGCTACGAGCAGTACTTC.

V and J are TRBV24-1 and TRBJ2-5; 10 bases agree with TRBD2. The CDR3 has 17 residues. Germline trimming cut 4 bases from V and 1 base from J; bases unmatched to any gene: 8. Germline values: CDR1 KGHDR, CDR2 SFDVKD. In DNA form, the CDR3 reads TGTGCCACCAGTGACTGTGGACTAGCGGAGCTCCAAGAGACCCAGTACTTC. It encodes CATSDCGLAELQETQYF.

The rearrangement links TRBV7-9 to TRBJ1-1; TRBD1 aligns across 7 bases. The V gene's germline CDR1 is SEHNR and CDR2 FQNEAQ (reference sequence). V lost 5 bases, J lost 8 bases, and 11 bases stayed unmatched. This CDR3 is built from 14 residues. Here the CDR3 reads CASSANRGTVEAFF. The CDR3 DNA reads TGTGCCAGCAGCGCAAACCGTGGGACAGTAGAAGCTTTCTTT.

About this clone itself: Other DNA sequences of this sample code for an identical CDR3. This sequence joins TRBV18 and TRBJ1-5, with D perhaps matching TRBD1 (5 bases). V lost 2 bases and J 6 bases, leaving 8 bases between the germline ends. From germline, CDR1 is KGHSH and CDR2 LQKENI. There are 13 residues in the CDR3. The CDR3 loop reads CASSPGGGQPQHF. The CDR3, as DNA: TGTGCCAGCTCACCAGGGGGGGGTCAGCCCCAGCATTTT.

This chain uses TRBV7-2 with TRBJ2-5; D call uncertain. V lost 5 bases to trimming and J lost 5 bases, with 12 bases between them. The CDR3 is 13 amino acids. Germline V CDR1 and CDR2: SGHTA, FQGNSA. For the CDR3, the DNA is TGTGCCAGCAGCCGTTATAAATCGGAGACCCAGTACTTC. This translates into CASSRYKSETQYF.

This clone was detected only a few times. The rearrangement uses TRBV19 and TRBJ1-1; D is possibly TRBD1 (6 bases). CDR3 size: 12 residues. The V and J ends lost 6 bases and 8 bases respectively, with 13 bases between them. CDR1 is LNHDA, CDR2 SQIVND, per germline (reference sequence). CDR3 protein: CASRMMGTEAFF. CDR3 DNA sequence: TGTGCCAGTAGGATGATGGGGACAGAAGCTTTCTTT. Full variable domain (remainder filled in from reference TRBV19 and TRBJ1-1): DGGITQSPKYLFRKEGQNVTLSCEQNLNHDAMYWYRQDPGQGLRLIYYSQIVNDFQKGDIAEGYSVSREKKESFPLTVTSAQKNPTAFYLCASRMMGTEAFFGQGTRLTVV.